This passage covers 20 T cell receptor beta chains from one sample sequenced in a study of regulatory T cells in long-lasting Graves disease. Arm-PCR of CDR3 regions and iRepertoire HTBI primers were used to build TCR beta libraries. TCRdb re-called the multiplex PCR reads through MiXCR, storing one row per CDR3 protein. The sample contains 200,000 to 250,000 distinct CDR3 sequences, around 17% of which appear only once. Described time point: newly diagnosed GD, antithyroid drugs for less than 3 months. PBMC RNA served as the TCR library source. Specimen: peripheral blood mononuclear cells (PBMCs), collected at new diagnosis, from a patient treated with antithyroid drugs. Receptors originate from a female donor with Graves disease.

At least ten counts were recorded for this clonotype. The V gene is TRBV5-6, the J gene TRBJ1-1, with D possibly TRBD1 on 5 matching bases. The germline CDR1 and CDR2 sequences are SGHDT and YYEEEE. Trimming removed 0 bases at V and 0 bases at J, with 15 bases between. There are 17 residues in the CDR3. CDR3 sequence (DNA): TGTGCCAGCAGCTTGGACGTTGACAGCTTCATGAACACTGAAGCTTTCTTT. It yields the protein CASSLDVDSFMNTEAFF.

This clonotype was picked up one time. The chain uses TRBV19 and TRBJ2-1; 8 bases are shared with TRBD2. CDR3 length: 16 residues. Germline CDR1 LNHDA, CDR2 SQIVND (reference sequence). V lost 1 base and J lost 3; bases outside the gene matches: 5. The CDR3 DNA reads as TGTGCCAGTAGTATAGGAACTAGCGGCTTCTACAATGAGCAGTTCTTC. Translated: CASSIGTSGFYNEQFF.

This clonotype was observed many times. The V and J genes are TRBV2 and TRBJ1-2, with 8 bases aligning to TRBD1. The ends lost 7 bases at V and 8 bases at J; junction bases unmatched: 9. Germline V gene lookup returns CDR1 SNHLY and CDR2 FYNNEI. CDR3 length equals 13 residues. The CDR3 reads CASIQQGEYGYTF. The CDR3 DNA is TGTGCCAGCATCCAACAGGGGGAGTACGGCTACACCTTC.

Notes on this clonotype: This likely reflects a read error, since a far larger clone is one base away. The V and J genes are TRBV11-2 and TRBJ2-7; 7 bases agree with TRBD2. Germline CDR1 and CDR2: SGHAT and FQNNGV. This CDR3 has 16 amino acids. The CDR3 protein is CASSPFPRGSSYEQCF. DNA of the CDR3: TGTGCCAGCAGCCCCTTCCCGCGGGGGAGCTCCTACGAGCAGTGCTTC.

This clonotype was detected many times. V is TRBV5-6 and J is TRBJ2-3, with a tentative D call TRBD2 (6 bases). This CDR3 spans 17 amino acids. The germline CDR1 and CDR2 sequences are SGHDT and YYEEEE. Trimming removed 3 bases from V and 2 bases from J, with 19 bases in between. CDR3 DNA: TGTGCCAGCAGCTCTACGAGGAGGGCCCGTGACACAGATACGCAGTATTTT. This gives the protein CASSSTRRARDTDTQYF. Complete variable domain (other parts from reference TRBV5-6 and TRBJ2-3): DAGVTQSPTHLIKTRGQQVTLRCSPKSGHDTVSWYQQALGQGPQFIFQYYEEEERQRGNFPDRFSGHQFPNYSSELNVNALLLGDSALYLCASSSTRRARDTDTQYFGPGTRLTVL.

The CDR3 is CASSMGPGARGYF. Here the CDR3 DNA reads TGCGCCAGCAGCATGGGCCCGGGGGCGCGTGGGTATTTT. This chain joins TRBV5-1 and TRBJ2-3, with D possibly being TRBD1 or TRBD2 (6 bases each). Deletions cut 4 bases from V and 14 bases from J, with 20 bases between. CDR1 and CDR2 from the germline V gene are SGHRS and YFSETQ. The length of the CDR3 is 13 residues.

For this clonotype: This likely traces to a read error, being one base from a far larger clone. The J gene is TRBJ2-3, the V gene TRBV6-2 or TRBV6-3; 7 bases fit TRBD1. Looked up from germline, CDR1 is MNHEY and CDR2 is SVGEGT. This CDR3 has 15 residues. CDR3 bases: TGTGCCAGCAGTTTAAAGGGGGCGTTGACAGATATGCAGTATTTT. Protein product: CASSLKGALTDMQYF.

This chain uses TRBV18 with TRBJ2-5, with TRBD1 as a possible D gene (6 bases). The V gene lost 5 bases and the J gene lost 3 bases, with 13 bases spanning the gap. The germline V gene encodes CDR1 KGHSH and CDR2 LQKENI. The CDR3 length is 14 residues. Here the CDR3 DNA reads TGTGCCAGCTCAAGGCGACAGGTAGAAGAGACCCAGTACTTC. Its protein product is CASSRRQVEETQYF.

This clonotype was seen repeatedly, ten times or more. This chain links TRBV19 with TRBJ2-1, with 9 positions matching TRBD2. The length of the CDR3 is 13 residues. The germline V gene encodes CDR1 LNHDA and CDR2 SQIVND (reference sequence). The ends lost 5 bases at V and 12 bases at J; junction bases unmatched: 8. The CDR3 DNA follows: TGTGCCAGTAGTCAGACTAGCGGTAATTCGCAGTTCTTC. Encoded protein: CASSQTSGNSQFF.

The sample holds many counts of this clonotype. The CDR3 sequence is CASSRLVRDEQYF. DNA for the CDR3: TGTGCCAGCAGCCGACTGGTCAGGGACGAGCAGTACTTC. The rearrangement links TRBV7-2 to TRBJ2-7; tentatively, D is TRBD1 (5 bases). Per the germline V gene, CDR1 is SGHTA and CDR2 is FQGNSA. The CDR3 spans 13 residues. Trimming stripped 5 bases from V and 5 bases from J, with 13 bases between.

This clonotype has at least ten counts. The chain links TRBV30 to TRBJ2-2; 12 bases fit TRBD2. Germline V lookup: CDR1 GTSNPN, CDR2 SVGIG (reference sequence). The CDR3 length is 19 residues. Trimming cost V 1 base and J 3 bases; bases outside gene matches: 12. CDR3 coding DNA: TGTGCCTGGAGTGGCCCGGGGCTAGCGGGAGGGCTTGACACCGGGGAGCTGTTTTTT. Translation gives CAWSGPGLAGGLDTGELFF.

This clonotype was detected ten times or more. The chain recombines TRBV27 with TRBJ2-1; TRBD1 matches at 9 bases. The CDR3 runs to 18 residues. Germline CDR1 is MNHEY and CDR2 is SMNVEV (reference sequence). V lost 3 bases, J lost 2 bases, and 11 bases stayed unmatched. CDR3 loop: CASSFLGQGRWTYNEQFF. In nucleotides, the CDR3 is TGTGCCAGCAGTTTTTTAGGACAGGGGAGATGGACCTACAATGAGCAGTTCTTC.

This clonotype was detected ten times or more. The chain joins TRBV20-1 to TRBJ2-3; TRBD2 is a possible D gene (5 bases). V was clipped by 0 bases and J by 7 bases, with 17 bases between them. Germline V CDR1 and CDR2: DFQATT, SNEGSKA (reference sequence). The CDR3 runs 15 residues. In DNA, the CDR3 is TGCAGTGCTAGAGATTTTGAGGGAGAGTCCTATACGCAGTATTTT. It translates to CSARDFEGESYTQYF.

Many counts were recorded for this clonotype. The chain joins TRBV12-3 or TRBV12-4 to TRBJ2-2; the D is unclear. The CDR3 runs 13 residues. V dropped 8 bases and J dropped 0 bases, with 7 bases sitting between them. The CDR3 DNA is TGTGCCAGCCGCGGTCCGAACACCGGGGAGCTGTTTTTT. This encodes CASRGPNTGELFF.

This clonotype was observed a handful of times. A read error is possible here, since a much larger clone lies one base away. The rearrangement uses TRBV7-3 and TRBJ2-5, with TRBD1 as a possible D gene (6 bases). CDR1 SGHTA and CDR2 FQGTGA come from the germline V gene. The CDR3 totals 14 residues. The ends were cut back, 2 bases at V and 3 bases at J, with 10 bases in the middle. CDR3: CASSLGAGEETQYF. For the CDR3, the DNA is TGTGCCAGCAGCTTAGGGGCAGGGGAAGAGACCCAGTACTTC.

This clonotype has a count of ten or more. The chain has TRBV6-2 or TRBV6-3 and TRBJ1-5; unclear D gene. The CDR3 consists of 13 residues. Trimming took off 4 bases at V and 0 bases at J, with 4 bases between the two ends. CDR1 MNHEY and CDR2 SVGEGT come from the germline V gene. The CDR3 spells CASSSHSNQPQHF. CDR3 nucleotides: TGTGCCAGCAGTTCGCATAGCAATCAGCCCCAGCATTTT.

As regards this clonotype: A read error is likely here: a far larger clone is one base away. The final CDR3 position lacks the conserved phenylalanine or tryptophan, pointing to a likely read error. V is TRBV3-1 and J is TRBJ1-1, with 9 nucleotides matching TRBD1. There are 15 residues in the CDR3. With 5 bases clipped from V and 1 base from J, the junction kept 5 bases outside the gene matches. The germline gives CDR1 LGHDT, CDR2 YNNKEL (reference sequence). The CDR3 bases are TGTGCCAGCAGCTCCCGGGACAGGGCGAACACTGAAGCTTTCCTT. Protein product: CASSSRDRANTEAFL.

This clonotype has ten or more counts. The genes are TRBV11-2 and TRBJ1-4, with unresolved D. V was pared by 3 bases and J by 6 bases, with 2 bases between. The germline gives CDR1 SGHAT, CDR2 FQNNGV. The CDR3 contains 11 residues. This CDR3 is CASSFHEKLFF. CDR3 nucleotide sequence: TGTGCCAGCAGCTTCCATGAAAAACTGTTTTTT.

The sample holds many counts of this clonotype. The gene calls are TRBV20-1 and TRBJ2-7; D possibly uses TRBD1 or TRBD2 (6 bases each). Trimming stripped 6 bases from V and 4 bases from J, with 22 bases between. The germline CDR1 and CDR2 sequences are DFQATT and SNEGSKA (reference sequence). This CDR3 is 15 amino acids long. CDR3 residues: CSAGQFGGRTYEQYF. The CDR3 bases are TGCAGTGCCGGACAGTTCGGAGGGAGGACTTACGAGCAGTACTTC.

This clonotype has a count of ten or more. This CDR3 reads CASSRPLGALYGANVLTF. CDR3 DNA: TGTGCCAGCAGTCGCCCCCTCGGGGCGCTTTATGGGGCCAACGTCCTGACTTTC. This rearrangement joins TRBV6-1 to TRBJ2-6, with D perhaps matching TRBD1 or TRBD2 (5 bases each). The CDR3 covers 18 residues. Trimming cost V 5 bases and J 3 bases, with 20 bases left between them. From germline, CDR1 is MNHNS and CDR2 SASEGT.